The rows below give T cell receptor beta chains drawn from one sample of a study of T cell responses to AZD1222 COVID-19 vaccine. Clones were sequenced by immunoSEQ multiplex PCR, and TCRdb holds only the in-frame ones, with some missing. The repertoire holds 95,000 to 100,000 clones, with less than 95% as singletons. Sequences were derived from peripheral blood, sampled on day 0 of AZD1222 vaccination. The receptors here all came from an adult in good health. The conserved cysteine and the conserved F or W are not part of the CDR3 here.

CDR3	V	J
ASSSNRPETQY	TRBV7-9	TRBJ2-5
ASSSTYQGDNSPLH	TRBV3-1/TRBV3-2	TRBJ1-6
ASSLSAGILTDEQF	TRBV7-8	TRBJ2-1
ASSVQGQADEQY	TRBV5-1	TRBJ2-7
ASGLTGGEQY	TRBV2	TRBJ2-7
ASSQDARQGGQPQH	TRBV4-1	TRBJ1-5
ASSMGRGAYNEQF	TRBV19	TRBJ2-1
ASSLTRGGTEAF	TRBV28	TRBJ1-1
ASSFQQGFNTEAF	TRBV7-9	TRBJ1-1
ASSWGGLNTEAF	TRBV5-6	TRBJ1-1
ASSLRGTGADSPLH	TRBV11-2	TRBJ1-6
ASKKSNQPQH	TRBV6-5	TRBJ1-5
ASSQDPQGRGTEAF	TRBV4-2	TRBJ1-1
ASSLGLSSNTEAF	TRBV7-8	TRBJ1-1
ASTLSREIDGYT	TRBV7-3	TRBJ1-2